Below are 14 T cell receptor beta chains sequenced from a single sample in a study of blood T cells in healthy people across ages. Primers used in a second PCR of about 7 to 12 cycles were a sample-barcoded 5' primer and a J-beta primer mix. MiXCR was run by TCRdb on the 5' RACE reads, yielding one entry per CDR3 protein. Here the sample spans some 1,800,000 distinct CDR3 sequences, about 39% being singletons. Material for sequencing was blood. These receptors were taken from a human donor in good health.

This clonotype appeared a few times. J is TRBJ1-1 and V is TRBV5-1, with 11 bases that match TRBD1. This CDR3 has 17 amino acids. CDR1 and CDR2 from the germline V gene are SGHRS and YFSETQ. With V trimmed by 3 bases and J by 6 bases, 13 bases remained unmatched. The CDR3 sequence is CASSSSGQGARAAEAFF. In DNA, the CDR3 is TGCGCCAGCAGCTCTTCAGGACAGGGGGCTAGGGCGGCTGAAGCTTTCTTT.

This clonotype was seen more than once but under ten times. The V call is TRBV5-8, the J call TRBJ2-2; TRBD1 agrees at 10 bases. The CDR3 totals 16 residues. Germline CDR1 and CDR2: SGHTS and YDEGEE. Unmatched junction bases numbered 12, after V lost 9 bases and J lost 4 bases. In DNA, the CDR3 is TGTGCCACCCTAAGACAGGGGGCGCGGATCACCGGGGAGCTGTTTTTT. Protein product: CATLRQGARITGELFF.

This chain joins TRBV6-2 or TRBV6-3 and TRBJ1-1; tentatively, D is TRBD1 (5 bases). This CDR3 contains 14 residues. Per the germline V gene, CDR1 is MNHEY and CDR2 is SVGEGT. V was clipped by 7 bases and J by 8 bases, with 20 bases between them. CDR3 nucleotides: TGTGCCAGCACCCCGATTGGGGGGGGGGTGGAAGCTTTCTTT. Its translation is CASTPIGGGVEAFF.

The genes are TRBV5-5 and TRBJ2-3; D is uncertain. Trimming took 2 bases from V and 2 from J, leaving 12 bases between them. Germline-derived CDR1 and CDR2 are SGHKS and YYEKEE (reference sequence). The CDR3 is 15 residues long. The CDR3: CASSFGRTDTDTQYF. The CDR3 region has the DNA TGTGCCAGCAGCTTCGGACGCACCGACACAGATACGCAGTATTTT.

To note about this clonotype: Its ends do not fully match the called genes, so a read error is possible. The chain is built from TRBV12-3 or TRBV12-4 and TRBJ2-3; TRBD1 might be the D (6 bases). This CDR3 comprises 14 residues. The CDR3 reads CASGFGGGTDTQYF. The CDR3 DNA follows: TGTGCCAGCGGTTTTGGGGGCGGCACAGATACGCAGTATTTT.

This clonotype has more than one count but fewer than ten. The chain recombines TRBV12-3 or TRBV12-4 with TRBJ2-3; no clear D gene. Trimming removed 1 base from V and 1 base from J, with 6 bases in between. CDR3 size: 14 residues. This chain's CDR3 is CASSLGVRTDTQYF. In nucleotides, the CDR3 is TGTGCCAGCAGTTTAGGGGTACGCACAGATACGCAGTATTTT.

Only a few counts were recorded for this clonotype. The genes are TRBV9 and TRBJ2-7, with a weak D call TRBD1 (6 bases). V lost 0 bases and J lost 7, with 20 bases in between. This CDR3 contains 16 residues. Germline V gene lookup returns CDR1 SGDLS and CDR2 YYNGEE. The CDR3 reads CASSVESDRSLGEQYF. Written as DNA, the CDR3 is TGTGCCAGCAGCGTAGAGAGCGACAGGAGCCTAGGGGAGCAGTACTTC.

This clonotype was seen ten or more times. The J gene is TRBJ2-7, the V gene TRBV6-5; the match to TRBD1 covers 8 bases. Germline lookup yields CDR1 MNHEY and CDR2 SVGAGI. This CDR3 spans 13 amino acids. With V trimmed by 5 bases and J by 2 bases, 2 bases remained unmatched. The chain's CDR3 is CASSRDRTYEQYF. CDR3 sequence (DNA): TGTGCCAGCAGTCGGGACAGGACCTACGAGCAGTACTTC.

The chain is built from TRBV14 and TRBJ2-1; 10 nucleotides align to TRBD2. Germline V lookup: CDR1 SGHDN, CDR2 FVKESK. V was clipped by 4 bases and J by 6 bases; unmatched bases: 9. The CDR3 extends over 16 amino acids. The CDR3 DNA reads TGTGCCAGCAGCCGGGATGGGGCTAGCGGGGGCAATGAGCAGTTCTTC. It specifies CASSRDGASGGNEQFF.

With respect to this clonotype: A much larger clonotype is one base distant, so this may be a read error. The rearrangement uses TRBV20-1 and TRBJ1-5; TRBD1 is a possible D gene (6 bases). This CDR3 region has 11 residues. In germline, CDR1 is DFQATT, CDR2 SNEGSKA (reference sequence). CDR3 in amino acids: CSVGGNRPQHF. DNA of the CDR3: TGCAGTGTGGGGGGCAATCGGCCCCAGCATTTT.

The chain has TRBV6-1 and TRBJ1-2, with D maybe TRBD1 (5 bases). Germline V gene data show CDR1 as MNHNS and CDR2 as SASEGT. The V and J ends lost 0 bases and 2 bases respectively, with 13 bases between them. This CDR3 has 16 amino acids. The CDR3 bases are TGTGCCAGCAGTGAAGCGCTTCAAGGGGCCAACTATGGCTACACCTTC. Protein sequence: CASSEALQGANYGYTF.

This clonotype showed up just once. The chain couples TRBV7-2 to TRBJ2-1, with D possibly matching TRBD2 (6 bases). The V gene's germline CDR1 is SGHTA and CDR2 FQGNSA. With 0 bases removed from V and 10 bases from J, the gap between germline ends came to 19 bases. The CDR3 loop spans 16 amino acids. The CDR3 nucleotides read TGTGCCAGCAGCTTAGCTTTGGGGGGAGTTACCTACGAGCAGTTCTTC. This encodes CASSLALGGVTYEQFF.

The rearrangement uses TRBV20-1 and TRBJ2-1, with TRBD2 matching over 8 bases. This CDR3 region has 15 residues. V was clipped by 1 base and J by 7 bases; unmatched bases: 9. Germline V gives CDR1 DFQATT, CDR2 SNEGSKA (reference sequence). As DNA, the CDR3 is TGCAGTGCTAGAGGATTTGGCGGGGGGAGGAATGAGCAGTTCTTC. It codes for CSARGFGGGRNEQFF.

The gene calls are TRBV18 and TRBJ2-3, with D unresolved. The CDR3 consists of 12 residues. Germline V CDR1 and CDR2: KGHSH, LQKENI. Trimming removed 1 base from V and 5 bases from J, with 4 bases in between. The DNA for the CDR3 is TGTGCCAGCTCACCACTTAAAGATACGCAGTATTTT. Translating it yields CASSPLKDTQYF.